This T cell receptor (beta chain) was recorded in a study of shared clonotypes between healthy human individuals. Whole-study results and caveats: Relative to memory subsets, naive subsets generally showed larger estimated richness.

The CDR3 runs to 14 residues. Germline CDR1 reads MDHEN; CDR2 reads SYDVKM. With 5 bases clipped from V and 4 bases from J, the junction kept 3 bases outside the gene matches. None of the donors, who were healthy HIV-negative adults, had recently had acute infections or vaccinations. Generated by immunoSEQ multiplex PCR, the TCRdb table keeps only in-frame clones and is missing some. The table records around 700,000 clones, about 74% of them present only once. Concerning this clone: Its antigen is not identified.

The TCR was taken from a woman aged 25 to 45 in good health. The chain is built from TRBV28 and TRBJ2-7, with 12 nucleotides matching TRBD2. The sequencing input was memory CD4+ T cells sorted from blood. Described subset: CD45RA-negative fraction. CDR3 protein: CASSETSGRYEQYF. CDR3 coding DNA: TGTGCCAGCAGTGAGACTAGCGGGAGATACGAGCAGTACTTC. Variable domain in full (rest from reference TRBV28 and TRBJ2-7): DVKVTQSSRYLVKRTGEKVFLECVQDMDHENMFWYRQDPGLGLRLIYFSYDVKMKEKGDIPEGYSVSREKKERFSLILESASTNQTSMYLCASSETSGRYEQYFGPGTRLTVT.